The following is a T cell receptor beta chain sequence with its context. Its antigen is undetermined. The CDR3 length is 16 residues. V was pared by 4 bases and J by 4 bases, with 8 bases of the junction left unmatched. Looked up from germline, CDR1 is SGHDN and CDR2 is FVKESK. The sample originates from a study of T cell responses to AZD1222 COVID-19 vaccine. The data were produced by immunoSEQ multiplex PCR, yet TCRdb's version contains in-frame clones alone and is incomplete. The repertoire consists of tens of thousands of clones, with 86% occurring once and the leading ten covering about 10%. Study-wide results and limits: Donors were chiefly white British, with a greater number of females, and clonal diversity was perhaps underestimated. Sampling that yielded the repertoires occurred only after the peak T cell response. Vaccine-related CD4 TCRs covered spike, predominating at 160-218 and 743-854.

The sequencing here drew on peripheral blood, taken on day 0 of AZD1222 vaccination. The gene calls are TRBV14 and TRBJ1-1; 11 bases match TRBD1. The sequence came from an adult in good health. CDR3 sequence reads: CASSPGQGARVTEAFF. DNA for the CDR3: TGTGCCAGCAGCCCCGGACAGGGGGCGCGGGTCACTGAAGCTTTCTTT.